The 17 T cell receptor beta chains given below trace back to one sample, sequenced in a study of control samples from healthy donors and cancer patients. Clones were sequenced by immunoSEQ multiplex PCR, and TCRdb holds only the in-frame ones, with some missing. This repertoire shows fewer than 60,000 clones, 70% to 90% found once; its top ten account for roughly 2.8%. The sequenced material came from PBMCs. The receptors were gathered from a woman in her forties or fifties with lung cancer.

The chain is built from TRBV19 and TRBJ1-1, with 9 bases aligning to TRBD1. Germline CDR1 is LNHDA and CDR2 is SQIVND (reference sequence). The CDR3 loop spans 17 amino acids. Losses at the gene ends were 9 bases for V and 1 base for J; bases not matched to a gene: 15. The CDR3 nucleotides read TGTGCCAGCCGACTGCAGACAGGGGGGTTAGGGAACACTGAAGCTTTCTTT. Translated: CASRLQTGGLGNTEAFF.

V gene TRBV12-5 combines with J gene TRBJ2-7; 13 bases map to TRBD2. Looked up from germline, CDR1 is LGHNT and CDR2 is FRNRAP. Trimming took 6 bases from V and 2 from J; bases not matched to a gene: 4. The length of the CDR3 is 15 residues. This chain's CDR3 is CASGRGTSGAYEQYF. In DNA form, the CDR3 reads TGTGCTAGTGGACGGGGGACTAGCGGGGCCTACGAGCAGTACTTC.

This sequence joins TRBV24-1 and TRBJ1-2; 7 nucleotides line up with TRBD1. The CDR3 contains 15 residues. The V gene's germline CDR1 is KGHDR and CDR2 SFDVKD. Losses at the gene ends were 4 bases for V and 4 bases for J; bases not matched to a gene: 8. Written as DNA, the CDR3 is TGTGCCACCAGTGACAAGACAGGGCCCCCCTATGGCTACACCTTC. Its translation is CATSDKTGPPYGYTF.

This clone was observed a handful of times. This rearrangement joins TRBV27 to TRBJ1-2; TRBD1 is a possible D gene (6 bases). Trimming took off 0 bases at V and 9 bases at J, with 14 bases between the two ends. The CDR3 loop spans 14 amino acids. Germline values: CDR1 MNHEY, CDR2 SMNVEV (reference sequence). This CDR3 is CASSLSGGPGSYTF. CDR3 DNA: TGTGCCAGCAGTTTATCTGGGGGGCCTGGGAGCTACACCTTC.

The V call is TRBV7-9, the J call TRBJ1-2, with 9 bases aligning to TRBD1. CDR1 is SEHNR and CDR2 is FQNEAQ in the germline V gene (reference sequence). Trimming at V came to 5 bases and at J to 4 bases, leaving 8 bases not matched to a gene. The CDR3 runs 15 residues. The CDR3 DNA reads TGTGCCAGCAGCCTTGGACAGGGGCCCCTCTATGGCTACACCTTC. It codes for CASSLGQGPLYGYTF. Looking up the rest from reference TRBV7-9 and TRBJ1-2 gives the full variable domain: DTGVSQNPRHKITKRGQNVTFRCDPISEHNRLYWYRQTLGQGPEFLTYFQNEAQLEKSRLLSDRFSAERPKGSFSTLEIQRTEQGDSAMYLCASSLGQGPLYGYTFGSGTRLTVV.

This clone was observed a handful of times. The chain's CDR3 is CATSGPTLYGATSTDTQYF. CDR3 nucleotide sequence: TGTGCCACCAGTGGACCGACCCTTTATGGGGCAACGAGCACAGATACGCAGTATTTT. This chain joins TRBV24-1 and TRBJ2-3; a possible D gene is TRBD1 (5 bases). This CDR3 is 19 amino acids long. From germline, CDR1 is KGHDR and CDR2 SFDVKD. Trimming took off 5 bases at V and 0 bases at J, with 23 bases between the two ends.

V usage is TRBV5-1 and J usage is TRBJ1-2, with D possibly TRBD1 on 5 matching bases. The CDR3 sequence is 13 residues long. V was clipped by 0 bases and J by 4 bases, with 7 bases between them. Germline CDR1 is SGHRS and CDR2 is YFSETQ. CDR3 protein: CASSLGQLYGYTF. The CDR3 DNA follows: TGCGCCAGCAGCTTGGGACAGCTCTATGGCTACACCTTC.

This chain joins TRBV9 and TRBJ2-1; D ambiguous. This CDR3 region has 13 residues. V was pared by 0 bases and J by 7 bases, with 8 bases between. Germline V gene sequence: CDR1 SGDLS, CDR2 YYNGEE. Here the CDR3 DNA reads TGTGCCAGCAGCGTAGACCAAAGGAATGAGCAGTTCTTC. As protein: CASSVDQRNEQFF.

The rearrangement links TRBV30 to TRBJ2-2; the D gene is possibly TRBD1 (6 bases). CDR3 size: 13 residues. From germline, CDR1 is GTSNPN and CDR2 SVGIG (reference sequence). V lost 3 bases and J 5 bases, leaving 10 bases between the germline ends. This CDR3 reads CAWSRTVTGELFF. In DNA form, the CDR3 reads TGTGCCTGGAGCAGGACAGTAACCGGGGAGCTGTTTTTT.

This sequence joins TRBV7-8 and TRBJ1-1, with 8 bases that match TRBD1. Per germline, CDR1 SGHVS and CDR2 FQNEAQ. This CDR3 has 18 amino acids. V gave up 2 bases and J gave up 0 bases; unmatched junction bases: 11. CDR3 amino acids: CASSLISGQGLMNTEAFF. The CDR3 DNA reads as TGTGCCAGCAGCTTAATATCCGGACAGGGCTTAATGAACACTGAAGCTTTCTTT.

CDR3 region: CSTGTAINQPQHF. CDR3 in DNA: TGCAGCACCGGGACAGCGATCAATCAGCCCCAGCATTTT. The rearrangement joins TRBV29-1 to TRBJ1-5; 7 positions agree with TRBD1. The germline CDR1 and CDR2 sequences are SQVTM and ANQGSEA. The CDR3 is made up of 13 amino acids. Trimming at V came to 8 bases and at J to 3 bases, leaving 7 bases not matched to a gene.

This chain connects TRBV19 to TRBJ2-2; the match to TRBD1 covers 8 bases. The J segment lost 2 bases and the V segment lost 4 bases, leaving 3 bases of the junction unmatched. The germline gives CDR1 LNHDA, CDR2 SQIVND (reference sequence). There are 15 residues in the CDR3. The CDR3 region is CASSTGQDNTGELFF. CDR3 DNA: TGTGCCAGTAGTACGGGACAGGACAACACCGGGGAGCTGTTTTTT.

This rearrangement joins TRBV7-3 to TRBJ2-5; the D is unclear. In germline, CDR1 is SGHTA, CDR2 FQGTGA. The CDR3 runs 16 residues. V was trimmed by 1 base and J by 4 bases, leaving 16 bases between them. CDR3 nucleotides: TGTGCCAGCAGCTTAAGAGGCAGCCCAGCCCCAGAGACCCAGTACTTC. Its protein is CASSLRGSPAPETQYF.

The rearrangement joins TRBV19 to TRBJ2-5, with 16 bases that match TRBD2. This CDR3 is 18 amino acids long. Germline V gives CDR1 LNHDA, CDR2 SQIVND (reference sequence). Germline trimming cut 5 bases from V and 4 bases from J; bases unmatched to any gene: 10. The CDR3 region is CASSLTGTSGGATETQYF. CDR3 nucleotide sequence: TGTGCCAGTAGTTTAACCGGGACTAGCGGGGGGGCCACAGAGACCCAGTACTTC.

The J gene is TRBJ1-1, the V gene TRBV5-1; no definite D call. The CDR3 loop spans 13 amino acids. The V end was cut by 2 bases, the J end by 1 base, with 6 bases between. CDR1 is SGHRS and CDR2 is YFSETQ in the germline V gene. The CDR3 region has the DNA TGCGCCAGCAGCTTCCCCCCGAACACTGAAGCTTTCTTT. Its protein product is CASSFPPNTEAFF.

The chain combines TRBV11-3 with TRBJ1-1, with a possible D match to TRBD1 (5 bases). V lost 3 bases and J lost 5, with 10 bases in between. This CDR3 spans 13 amino acids. CDR1 and CDR2 from the germline V gene are SGHNT and YENEEA. The CDR3 nucleotides are TGTGCCAGCAGCTTTATAAAGGGGACTGAAGCTTTCTTT. It translates to CASSFIKGTEAFF.

V usage is TRBV18 and J usage is TRBJ2-7, with 11 nucleotides matching TRBD2. Looked up from germline, CDR1 is KGHSH and CDR2 is LQKENI. The CDR3 is 16 amino acids. V shed 2 bases, J shed 2 bases, and the junction held 5 bases outside the gene matches. The CDR3 protein is CASSPELAGAPYEQYF. The CDR3 DNA is TGTGCCAGCTCACCAGAACTAGCGGGGGCCCCCTACGAGCAGTACTTC.